The entry that follows covers one T cell receptor (beta chain) sequence. How the authors handled the data: Scientists estimated how many nucleated cells there were by amplifying reference gene primers. TCRdb keeps only in-frame clones here, not all; method: immunoSEQ multiplex PCR. From that table come the V and J calls and clone size; the DNA was used to work out D and trimming. The sample includes some 130,000 clones, roughly 86% of them seen just once. V was clipped by 2 bases and J by 5 bases, with 15 bases between them. The CDR3 loop spans 15 amino acids. Germline CDR1 MNHEY, CDR2 SVGAGI. This entry comes from a study of blood T cell repertoires in COVID-19.

This TCR came from a woman aged 70 to 79 with COVID-19, enrolled during active disease. The specimen was peripheral blood. The chain is built from TRBV6-5 and TRBJ1-2; tentative D call: TRBD1 (5 bases). The CDR3 bases are TGTGCCAGCAGTTACCGGGCAGGGAATCGGTATGGCTACACCTTC. This encodes CASSYRAGNRYGYTF.